Presented here are 32 T cell receptor beta chains from one specimen sequenced in a study of T and B cells in COVID-19 patients. Blood genomic DNA input for TRB amplification was roughly 220-500 ng. TRB rearrangements were amplified by multiplex PCR with BIOMED2 TRB-A/B primers. TCRdb called the multiplex PCR reads again in MiXCR, with one record for every CDR3 protein. The sample records tens of thousands of distinct CDR3 sequences, approximately 30% being singletons. The sequenced sample consisted of blood. The receptor source for this set is a human donor who had recovered from COVID-19.

V gene TRBV12-3 or TRBV12-4 combines with J gene TRBJ1-5, with 8 bases matching TRBD1. This CDR3 has 15 amino acids. With 1 base clipped from V and 5 bases from J, the junction kept 4 bases outside the gene matches. CDR3: CASSLVTGADQPQHF. CDR3 in DNA: TGTGCCAGCAGTTTAGTGACAGGGGCCGATCAGCCCCAGCATTTT.

The chain carries TRBV19 and TRBJ2-1, with D unresolved. V dropped 5 bases and J dropped 9 bases, with 17 bases sitting between them. Germline values: CDR1 LNHDA, CDR2 SQIVND (reference sequence). CDR3 size: 14 residues. CDR3 sequence (DNA): TGTGCCAGTAGTGATTGGGCCACGAGGAGTGAGCAGTTCTTC. It is translated as CASSDWATRSEQFF.

The rearrangement uses TRBV5-4 and TRBJ1-1; 11 bases agree with TRBD1. The CDR3 spans 15 residues. J was trimmed by 1 base and V by 4 bases; bases with no gene match: 3. Germline V lookup: CDR1 SGHNT, CDR2 YYREEE (reference sequence). In nucleotides, the CDR3 is TGTGCCAGCAGCGCGGACAGGGGGCGGAACACTGAAGCTTTCTTT. Translated: CASSADRGRNTEAFF.

This clonotype has ten or more counts. This sequence joins TRBV6-6 and TRBJ2-7, with D unresolved. Trimming cost V 2 bases and J 4 bases, with 12 bases left between them. The CDR3 covers 14 residues. Germline V gene data show CDR1 as MNHNY and CDR2 as SVGAGI (reference sequence). The CDR3: CASSYTRSSYEQYF. The CDR3 DNA reads TGTGCCAGCAGTTACACCCGGAGCTCATACGAGCAGTACTTC.

Judged by abundance, this clonotype is medium-sized. The chain recombines TRBV29-1 with TRBJ2-5; D assignment may be TRBD1 or TRBD2 (5 bases each). V lost 7 bases, J lost 1 base, and 10 bases lay in between. This CDR3 is built from 12 residues. Germline values: CDR1 SQVTM, CDR2 ANQGSEA. CDR3 sequence (DNA): TGCAGCGCCAGGGACGGCCAAGAGACCCAGTACTTC. Translation: CSARDGQETQYF.

The V and J genes are TRBV6-2 or TRBV6-3 and TRBJ2-3, with 8 nucleotides matching TRBD2. The CDR3 totals 18 residues. Germline loops: CDR1 MNHEY, CDR2 SVGEGT. Losses at the gene ends were 4 bases for V and 2 bases for J; bases not matched to a gene: 14. The CDR3, as DNA: TGTGCCAGCAGTTCAAGTTATTTCGGGAGGGGTGACACAGATACGCAGTATTTT. Residues: CASSSSYFGRGDTDTQYF.

The rearrangement links TRBV7-2 to TRBJ2-6, with a weak D call TRBD2 (5 bases). CDR1 and CDR2 (germline): SGHTA, FQGNSA. Between the trimmed V and J ends, which lost 7 bases and 1 base, there was a span of 17 bases. CDR3 size: 17 residues. CDR3 loop: CASTRVVGGSGANVLTF. DNA of the CDR3: TGTGCCAGCACGAGGGTGGTGGGTGGATCTGGGGCCAACGTCCTGACTTTC.

The J gene is TRBJ2-1, the V gene TRBV5-1, with 10 bases that match TRBD2. Germline CDR1 reads SGHRS; CDR2 reads YFSETQ. CDR3 length: 13 amino acids. Trimming at V came to 6 bases and at J to 7 bases, leaving 4 bases not matched to a gene. CDR3 nucleotides: TGCGCCAGCAAGAGCGGGGGGGCAAATGAGCAGTTCTTC. This gives the protein CASKSGGANEQFF.

This clonotype has a handful of counts. The chain couples TRBV6-6 to TRBJ2-6; D possibly uses TRBD1 or TRBD2 (5 bases each). Trimming removed 6 bases from V and 0 bases from J, with 12 bases in between. This CDR3 is 16 amino acids long. Germline CDR1 reads MNHNY; CDR2 reads SVGAGI (reference sequence). The CDR3 DNA reads as TGTGCCAGCAGCCGAGGGGTTTACTCTGGGGCCAACGTCCTGACTTTC. Protein: CASSRGVYSGANVLTF.

Of note for this clonotype: This CDR3 fails to terminate in the conserved phenylalanine or tryptophan, so it likely reflects a read error. The V call is TRBV12-3 or TRBV12-4, the J call TRBJ2-5; 7 bases agree with TRBD1. V was pared by 8 bases and J by 5 bases, with 14 bases of the junction left unmatched. The CDR3 is 15 residues long. CDR3 sequence: CASRKTTGPLETQYL. The CDR3 nucleotides read TGTGCCAGCCGGAAGACGACAGGGCCATTGGAGACCCAGTACTTG.

The chain has TRBV5-1 and TRBJ2-3; D call uncertain. V was shortened by 0 bases and J by 4 bases, with 15 bases between the two germline ends. CDR3 length: 16 amino acids. Germline loops: CDR1 SGHRS, CDR2 YFSETQ. CDR3 region: CASSLEAPLSPDTQYF. Written as DNA, the CDR3 is TGCGCCAGCAGCTTGGAGGCGCCGCTTAGCCCAGATACGCAGTATTTT.

This clonotype was recorded at least ten times. The chain is built from TRBV6-5 and TRBJ2-7, with TRBD2 matching 7 bases. This CDR3 is built from 16 residues. V lost 10 bases and J lost 1; bases outside the gene matches: 16. Germline V gene data show CDR1 as MNHEY and CDR2 as SVGAGI. This CDR3 is CATRAGGSKRSYEQYF. The CDR3 DNA follows: TGTGCCACCCGTGCCGGGGGGTCCAAGAGGTCCTACGAGCAGTACTTC.

J is TRBJ1-6 and V is TRBV6-2 or TRBV6-3, with a tentative D call TRBD1 (5 bases). Germline CDR1 and CDR2: MNHEY and SVGEGT. The CDR3 length is 17 residues. V shed 5 bases and J shed 11 bases, with 25 bases lying between them. The CDR3, as DNA: TGTGCCAGCAGTGACTTTGATGGTCAGGGCGCACGGCCACCCCTCCACTTT. It yields the protein CASSDFDGQGARPPLHF.

The chain combines TRBV7-9 with TRBJ1-5; D gene uncertain. Per the germline V gene, CDR1 is SEHNR and CDR2 is FQNEAQ (reference sequence). Trimming left V 2 bases short and J 1 base short, with 12 bases between. The CDR3 runs 16 residues. This CDR3 is CASSLFLGNSNQPQHF. The CDR3, as DNA: TGTGCCAGCAGCTTATTCTTGGGGAACAGCAATCAGCCCCAGCATTTT.

The chain links TRBV10-3 to TRBJ1-3, with TRBD1 as a possible D gene (5 bases). CDR3 size: 11 residues. The V end was cut by 10 bases, the J end by 1 base, with 5 bases between. Germline V gene lookup returns CDR1 ENHRY and CDR2 SYGVKD. The CDR3 DNA sequence: TGTGCCACAGGGTCTGGAAACACCATATATTTT. It yields the protein CATGSGNTIYF.

This clonotype has a handful of counts. V is TRBV6-2 or TRBV6-3 and J is TRBJ2-1; no clear D gene. V lost 0 bases and J 6 bases, leaving 3 bases between the germline ends. Germline CDR1 MNHEY, CDR2 SVGEGT. The CDR3 extends over 12 amino acids. CDR3 amino acids: CASSYSVNEQFF. CDR3 DNA sequence: TGTGCCAGCAGTTACTCGGTCAATGAGCAGTTCTTC.

The genes are TRBV12-3 or TRBV12-4 and TRBJ1-4, with a possible D match to TRBD1 (5 bases). CDR3 length: 16 amino acids. V lost 4 bases, J lost 6 bases, and 18 bases lay in between. As DNA, the CDR3 is TGTGCCAGCAGTTCGCAACCGGGGCCCGGGGATGAAAAACTGTTTTTT. Protein sequence: CASSSQPGPGDEKLFF.

The chain uses TRBV19 and TRBJ2-5, with no clear D. CDR1 and CDR2 from the germline V gene are LNHDA and SQIVND (reference sequence). The ends were cut back, 2 bases at V and 5 bases at J, with 15 bases in the middle. CDR3 length: 15 amino acids. The CDR3 spells CASSIQNMAPETQYF. The CDR3 coding sequence is TGTGCCAGTAGTATACAAAACATGGCTCCGGAGACCCAGTACTTC.

V and J are TRBV30 and TRBJ2-1; no definite D call. The CDR3 sequence is 12 residues long. V lost 2 bases to trimming and J lost 6 bases, with 8 bases between them. Germline loops: CDR1 GTSNPN, CDR2 SVGIG (reference sequence). The CDR3 spells CAWSPHGNEQFF. CDR3 DNA sequence: TGTGCCTGGAGTCCTCATGGCAATGAGCAGTTCTTC.

The chain couples TRBV5-4 to TRBJ2-1; no definite D call. Germline V gene data show CDR1 as SGHNT and CDR2 as YYREEE (reference sequence). The CDR3 loop spans 15 amino acids. Trimming left V 4 bases short and J 5 bases short, with 16 bases between. CDR3 nucleotide sequence: TGTGCCAGCAGCCCCGAGTGGGAAGGCCACAATGAGCAGTTCTTC. Encoded protein: CASSPEWEGHNEQFF.

A few counts support this clonotype. V and J are TRBV11-2 and TRBJ2-1; D remains unclear. This CDR3 has 14 residues. Trimming took 0 bases from V and 12 from J, leaving 15 bases between them. Germline V gene data show CDR1 as SGHAT and CDR2 as FQNNGV. CDR3 loop: CASSLDLTPRGQFF. CDR3 bases: TGTGCCAGCAGCTTAGATCTTACCCCCAGAGGGCAGTTCTTC.

V and J are TRBV20-1 and TRBJ1-5; D possibly corresponds to TRBD1 (5 bases). CDR3 size: 15 residues. Germline CDR1 is DFQATT and CDR2 is SNEGSKA (reference sequence). V was pared by 1 base and J by 11 bases, with 21 bases between. CDR3 in amino acids: CSARGPGRFIDAQHF. CDR3 DNA: TGCAGTGCTAGAGGACCGGGACGGTTTATCGATGCCCAGCATTTT.

As regards this clonotype: Mismatch with germline at one junction end may stem from a read error. The genes are TRBV5-6 and TRBJ2-3; D is possibly TRBD1 (6 bases). CDR3 length: 17 amino acids. Looked up from germline, CDR1 is SGHDT and CDR2 is YYEEEE. DNA for the CDR3: TGCGCCAGCAGCTTGGACAGACAGGTCGACGCCCCGGATACGCAGTATTTT. It is translated as CASSLDRQVDAPDTQYF.

This clonotype was detected only a few times. CDR3 region: CASSIVDTEAFF. Here the CDR3 DNA reads TGTGCCAGTAGTATAGTAGATACTGAAGCTTTCTTT. V is TRBV19 and J is TRBJ1-1; D is unclear. The CDR3 spans 12 residues. V was cut by 1 base and J by 5 bases, with 5 bases left in between. In germline, CDR1 is LNHDA, CDR2 SQIVND (reference sequence). Based on the CDR3 plus reference TRBV19 and TRBJ1-1, the full variable domain is DGGITQSPKYLFRKEGQNVTLSCEQNLNHDAMYWYRQDPGQGLRLIYYSQIVNDFQKGDIAEGYSVSREKKESFPLTVTSAQKNPTAFYLCASSIVDTEAFFGQGTRLTVV.

The chain is built from TRBV18 and TRBJ1-5, with D perhaps matching TRBD1 (6 bases). CDR1 and CDR2 (germline): KGHSH, LQKENI. Trimming shortened V by 3 bases and J by 0 bases, and 9 bases separated the two germline ends. This CDR3 region has 15 residues. The DNA of the CDR3 is TGTGCCAGCTCACCCAGGACAGATAGCAATCAGCCCCAGCATTTT. Its translation: CASSPRTDSNQPQHF.

This clonotype has ten or more counts. The rearrangement joins TRBV27 to TRBJ1-4, with a possible D match to TRBD1 (5 bases). The CDR3 runs to 15 residues. V dropped 0 bases and J dropped 8 bases, with 13 bases sitting between them. In germline, CDR1 is MNHEY, CDR2 SMNVEV (reference sequence). The CDR3, as DNA: TGTGCCAGCAGTTTATCGGGGCAGGGTGGAGAAAAACTGTTTTTT. Translation: CASSLSGQGGEKLFF. The full variable domain, its missing parts supplied by reference TRBV27 and TRBJ1-4, is EAQVTQNPRYLITVTGKKLTVTCSQNMNHEYMSWYRQDPGLGLRQIYYSMNVEVTDKGDVPEGYKVSRKEKRNFPLILESPSPNQTSLYFCASSLSGQGGEKLFFGSGTQLSVL.

In regard to this clonotype: The junction differs from germline at one of its ends, possibly a read error. V usage is TRBV4-3 and J usage is TRBJ1-1, with TRBD1 as a possible D gene (6 bases). This CDR3 contains 16 residues. Germline V CDR1 and CDR2: LGHNA, YSLEER. The chain's CDR3 is CASSQDTGRWNTEAFF. The CDR3 bases are TGTGCCAGCAGCCAAGATACAGGGAGATGGAACACTGAAGCTTTCTTT.

There are a few counts of this clonotype. The V and J genes are TRBV19 and TRBJ1-5, with a weak D call TRBD1 (6 bases). Trimming removed 3 bases at V and 1 base at J, with 19 bases between. CDR1 LNHDA and CDR2 SQIVND come from the germline V gene (reference sequence). This CDR3 has 18 amino acids. The CDR3 DNA follows: TGTGCCAGTAGTATCACACATTCCGGGACAAAAAGCAATCAGCCCCAGCATTTT. Translated, it gives CASSITHSGTKSNQPQHF.

By share, this clonotype ranks as medium-sized. This chain joins TRBV29-1 and TRBJ2-5, with 11 bases lining up with TRBD2. The CDR3 contains 17 residues. The V gene's germline CDR1 is SQVTM and CDR2 ANQGSEA. V lost 1 base, J lost 3 bases, and 10 bases stayed unmatched. The CDR3 spells CSVEGFLVAGGEETQYF. CDR3 coding DNA: TGCAGCGTTGAAGGCTTCCTCGTAGCGGGGGGGGAAGAGACCCAGTACTTC.

To note about this clonotype: The CDR3 does not close with the conserved phenylalanine or tryptophan, likely indicating a read error. The chain couples TRBV5-5 to TRBJ2-7; D gene uncertain. The germline V gene encodes CDR1 SGHKS and CDR2 YYEKEE (reference sequence). The CDR3 sequence is 12 residues long. Trimming took off 0 bases at V and 5 bases at J, with 6 bases between the two ends. In DNA, the CDR3 is TGTGCCAGCAGCTTGGGACCGAACGAGCAGTACTTA. Amino acid sequence: CASSLGPNEQYL.

V and J are TRBV19 and TRBJ1-2; D is undetermined. Germline-derived CDR1 and CDR2 are LNHDA and SQIVND (reference sequence). CDR3 size: 14 residues. The V end was cut by 5 bases, the J end by 4 bases, with 14 bases between. The CDR3 here is CASSSPFNLYGYTF. The CDR3 nucleotides read TGTGCCAGTAGTTCCCCGTTTAACCTCTATGGCTACACCTTC.

This clonotype came up a few times. This sequence joins TRBV19 and TRBJ1-3; D might be TRBD1 (6 bases). Germline CDR1 LNHDA, CDR2 SQIVND (reference sequence). CDR3 size: 13 residues. Deletions cut 3 bases from V and 7 bases from J, with 10 bases between. The CDR3 loop is CASSIQGTNTIYF. The CDR3 DNA reads TGTGCCAGTAGTATCCAGGGGACCAACACCATATATTTT. The full variable domain, completed using reference TRBV19 and TRBJ1-3, is DGGITQSPKYLFRKEGQNVTLSCEQNLNHDAMYWYRQDPGQGLRLIYYSQIVNDFQKGDIAEGYSVSREKKESFPLTVTSAQKNPTAFYLCASSIQGTNTIYFGEGSWLTVV.